One T cell receptor (beta chain) is described in this entry. Its antigen is not identified. TCRdb redid the calling of the reads with MiXCR, one entry per CDR3 protein. The repertoire holds about 890,000 distinct CDR3 sequences, under 40% seen once, with over 10% in the top ten. The data stem from a study of T cell repertoires in cytomegalovirus infection. Overall study context: CMV infection together with matching HLA type was indicated by public TCR beta signatures.

Findings of the study overall: Cumulative public TCR beta family frequency identified CMV carriers with the relevant HLA. In two of eight donors, the top clonotype was HLA-C-restricted CMV-specific.

Sequenced material: cultured CD8+ T cells from PBMCs, taken from culture after CMV antigen stimulation. This clonotype originated in a human donor in good health (CMV status not recorded). Some clones in this sample may be carry-over from other donors' samples.

The CDR3 loop is CASSVVFGDGRGGYTF. CDR3 sequence (DNA): TGTGCCAGCAGCGTAGTTTTTGGAGACGGTCGTGGCGGCTACACCTTC. The J gene is TRBJ1-2, the V gene TRBV9; no definite D call. Trimming cost V 0 bases and J 8 bases, with 20 bases left between them. This CDR3 has 16 amino acids. CDR1 SGDLS and CDR2 YYNGEE come from the germline V gene. Drawing the rest from reference TRBV9 and TRBJ1-2, the complete variable domain is DSGVTQTPKHLITATGQRVTLRCSPRSGDLSVYWYQQSLDQGLQFLIQYYNGEERAKGNILERFSAQQFPDLHSELNLSSLELGDSALYFCASSVVFGDGRGGYTFGSGTRLTVV.